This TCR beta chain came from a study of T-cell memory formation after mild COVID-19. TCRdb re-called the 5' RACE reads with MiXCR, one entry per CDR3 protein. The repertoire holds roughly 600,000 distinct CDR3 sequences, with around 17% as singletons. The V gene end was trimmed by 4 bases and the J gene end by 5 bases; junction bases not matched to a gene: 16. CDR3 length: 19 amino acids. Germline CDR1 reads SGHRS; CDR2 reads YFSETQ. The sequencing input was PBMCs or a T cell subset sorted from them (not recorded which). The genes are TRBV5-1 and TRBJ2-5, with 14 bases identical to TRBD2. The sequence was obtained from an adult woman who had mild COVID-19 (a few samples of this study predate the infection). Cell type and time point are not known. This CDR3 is CASSLGSPGLAGEGETQYF. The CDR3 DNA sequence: TGCGCCAGCAGCCTGGGGTCCCCGGGACTAGCGGGAGAGGGGGAGACCCAGTACTTC.